This is a list of T cell receptor beta chains from one sample in a study of cytomegalovirus exposure and HLA in healthy donors. The data were produced by immunoSEQ multiplex PCR, yet TCRdb's version contains in-frame clones alone and is incomplete. The table includes about 130,000 clones, roughly 90% detected once. Input material: PBMCs. These receptors all stem from a man younger than 45 in good health and CMV-seronegative. The CDR3 runs from the conserved cysteine through the conserved F or W. The order of the fields is J gene, V gene, clone size, CDR3 length, D gene, CDR3 protein, CDR3 DNA. D genes are given only for firm matches. Not every row has a clone size; where given, it reads once, few, many or a size class.

J gene: TRBJ2-5; V gene: TRBV9; clone size: NA; CDR3 length: 14; D gene: TRBD1; CDR3 protein: CASSGTGGRETQYF; CDR3 DNA: TGTGCCAGCAGCGGAACAGGGGGCAGGGAGACCCAGTACTTC
J gene: TRBJ2-5; V gene: TRBV5-1; clone size: NA; CDR3 length: 14; D gene: TRBD1; CDR3 protein: CASSDGTGQETQYF; CDR3 DNA: TGCGCCAGCAGCGACGGGACAGGACAAGAGACCCAGTACTTC
J gene: TRBJ1-1; V gene: TRBV27; clone size: NA; CDR3 length: 13; D gene: NA; CDR3 protein: CASRKQQNTEAFF; CDR3 DNA: TGTGCCAGCAGAAAACAGCAGAACACTGAAGCTTTCTTT
J gene: TRBJ1-3; V gene: TRBV29-1; clone size: NA; CDR3 length: 11; D gene: NA; CDR3 protein: CSVGGDTTIYF; CDR3 DNA: TGCAGCGTTGGGGGAGATACCACCATATATTTT
J gene: TRBJ2-2; V gene: TRBV10-3; clone size: NA; CDR3 length: 16; D gene: TRBD2; CDR3 protein: CAISRSGGSDTGELFF; CDR3 DNA: TGTGCCATCAGCAGGAGCGGGGGGAGCGACACCGGGGAGCTGTTTTTT
J gene: TRBJ2-1; V gene: TRBV11-3; clone size: NA; CDR3 length: 16; D gene: NA; CDR3 protein: CASSLERQGPYNEQFF; CDR3 DNA: TGTGCCAGCAGCTTAGAGCGCCAGGGGCCCTACAATGAGCAGTTCTTC
J gene: TRBJ2-7; V gene: TRBV18; clone size: few; CDR3 length: 17; D gene: NA; CDR3 protein: CASSPQRMQGISYEQYF; CDR3 DNA: TGTGCCAGCTCACCACAGAGGATGCAGGGGATTTCCTACGAGCAGTACTTC
J gene: TRBJ2-3; V gene: TRBV19; clone size: NA; CDR3 length: 18; D gene: NA; CDR3 protein: CASSTFPQGYSSTDTQYF; CDR3 DNA: TGTGCCAGTAGTACTTTCCCCCAGGGGTATTCTAGCACAGATACGCAGTATTTT
J gene: TRBJ2-7; V gene: TRBV9; clone size: NA; CDR3 length: 15; D gene: TRBD1; CDR3 protein: CASSVFRTGLYEQYF; CDR3 DNA: TGTGCCAGCAGCGTTTTTCGGACAGGACTCTACGAGCAGTACTTC
J gene: TRBJ2-2; V gene: TRBV4-1; clone size: NA; CDR3 length: 16; D gene: NA; CDR3 protein: CASSQERGLNTGELFF; CDR3 DNA: TGCGCCAGCAGCCAAGAAAGGGGTCTTAACACCGGGGAGCTGTTTTTT
J gene: TRBJ1-6; V gene: TRBV7-2; clone size: NA; CDR3 length: 15; D gene: TRBD1; CDR3 protein: CASSPTGTVNSPLHF; CDR3 DNA: TGTGCCAGCAGCCCGACCGGGACAGTAAATTCACCCCTCCACTTT